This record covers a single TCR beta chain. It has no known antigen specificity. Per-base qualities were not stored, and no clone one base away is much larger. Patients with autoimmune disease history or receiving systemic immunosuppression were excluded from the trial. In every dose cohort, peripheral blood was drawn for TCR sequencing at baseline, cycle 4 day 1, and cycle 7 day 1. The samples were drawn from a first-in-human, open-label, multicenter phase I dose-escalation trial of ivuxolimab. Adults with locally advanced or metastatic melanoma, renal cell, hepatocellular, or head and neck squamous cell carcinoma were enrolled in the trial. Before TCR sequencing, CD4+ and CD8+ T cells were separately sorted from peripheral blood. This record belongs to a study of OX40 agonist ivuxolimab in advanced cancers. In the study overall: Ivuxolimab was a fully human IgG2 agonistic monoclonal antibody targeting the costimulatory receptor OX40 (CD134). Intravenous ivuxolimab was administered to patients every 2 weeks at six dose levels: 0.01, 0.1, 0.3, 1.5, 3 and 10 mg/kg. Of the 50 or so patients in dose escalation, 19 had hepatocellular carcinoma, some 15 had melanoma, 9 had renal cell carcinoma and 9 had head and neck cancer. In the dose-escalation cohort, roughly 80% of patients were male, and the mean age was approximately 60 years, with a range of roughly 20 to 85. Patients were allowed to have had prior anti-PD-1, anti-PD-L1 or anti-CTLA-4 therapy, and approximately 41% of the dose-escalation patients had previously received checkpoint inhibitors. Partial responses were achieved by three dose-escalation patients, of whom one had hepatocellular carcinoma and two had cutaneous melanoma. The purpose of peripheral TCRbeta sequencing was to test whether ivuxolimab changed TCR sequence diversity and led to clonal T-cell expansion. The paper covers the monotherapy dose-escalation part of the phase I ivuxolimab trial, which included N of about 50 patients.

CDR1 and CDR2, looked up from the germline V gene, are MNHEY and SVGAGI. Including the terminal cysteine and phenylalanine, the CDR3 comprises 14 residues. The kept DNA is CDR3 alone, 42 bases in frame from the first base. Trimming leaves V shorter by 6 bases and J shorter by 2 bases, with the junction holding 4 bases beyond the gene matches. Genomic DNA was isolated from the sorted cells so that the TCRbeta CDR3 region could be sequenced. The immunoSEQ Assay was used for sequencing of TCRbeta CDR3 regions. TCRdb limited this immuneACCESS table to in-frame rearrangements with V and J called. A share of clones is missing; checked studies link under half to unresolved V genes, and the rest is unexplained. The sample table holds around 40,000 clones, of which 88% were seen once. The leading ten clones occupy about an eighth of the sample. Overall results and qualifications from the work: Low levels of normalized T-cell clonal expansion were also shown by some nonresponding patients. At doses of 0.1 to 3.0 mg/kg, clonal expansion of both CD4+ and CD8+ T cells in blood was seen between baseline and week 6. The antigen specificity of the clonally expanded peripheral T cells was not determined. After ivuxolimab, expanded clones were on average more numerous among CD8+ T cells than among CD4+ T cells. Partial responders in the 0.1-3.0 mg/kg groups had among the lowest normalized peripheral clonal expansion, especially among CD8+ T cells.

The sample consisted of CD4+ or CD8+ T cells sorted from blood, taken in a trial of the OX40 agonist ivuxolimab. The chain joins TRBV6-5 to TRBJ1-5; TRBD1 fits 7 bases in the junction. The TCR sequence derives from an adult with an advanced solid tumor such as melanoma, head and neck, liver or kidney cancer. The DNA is TGTGCCAGCAGAAACAGGGGCGGCAATCAGCCCCAGCATTTT. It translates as CASRNRGGNQPQHF.